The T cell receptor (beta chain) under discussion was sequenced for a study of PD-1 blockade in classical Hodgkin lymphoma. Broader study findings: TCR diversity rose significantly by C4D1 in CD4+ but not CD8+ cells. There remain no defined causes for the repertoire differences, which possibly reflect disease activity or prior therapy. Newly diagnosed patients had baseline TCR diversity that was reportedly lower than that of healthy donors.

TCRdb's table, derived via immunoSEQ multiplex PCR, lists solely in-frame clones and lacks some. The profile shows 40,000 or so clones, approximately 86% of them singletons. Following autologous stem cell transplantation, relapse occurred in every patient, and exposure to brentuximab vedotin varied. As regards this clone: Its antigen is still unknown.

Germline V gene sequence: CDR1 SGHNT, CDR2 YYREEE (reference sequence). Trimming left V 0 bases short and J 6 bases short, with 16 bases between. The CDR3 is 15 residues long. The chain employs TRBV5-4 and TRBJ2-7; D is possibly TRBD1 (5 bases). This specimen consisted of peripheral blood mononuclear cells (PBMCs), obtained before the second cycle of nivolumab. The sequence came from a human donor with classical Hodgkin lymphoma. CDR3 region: CASSLGGGALVEQYF. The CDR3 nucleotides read TGTGCCAGCAGCTTGGGTGGTGGGGCGCTGGTCGAGCAGTACTTC.